One and the same sample provided the 9 T cell receptor beta chains below, sequenced in a study of beta chain features in type 1 diabetes. The isolated RNA, all of it, was reverse transcribed, so expressed TCRB transcripts were what got sequenced. The method was immunoSEQ multiplex PCR; TCRdb's version includes in-frame clones alone and lacks a portion of them. The repertoire holds hundreds of thousands of clones, with roughly 12% as singletons. Sequencing was performed on naive CD4+ T cells from blood. These receptors were collected from a man between 18 and 35 years old in good health.

In its sample, this clone was seen a few times. V is TRBV30 and J is TRBJ2-2; D is possibly TRBD2 (5 bases). CDR3 length equals 15 residues. Germline V gives CDR1 GTSNPN, CDR2 SVGIG (reference sequence). V was cut by 1 base and J by 3 bases, with 12 bases left in between. CDR3 amino acids: CAWSGEGWYTGELFF. The CDR3 DNA reads as TGTGCCTGGAGTGGAGAGGGATGGTACACCGGGGAGCTGTTTTTT. Supplemented by reference TRBV30 and TRBJ2-2, the full variable domain reads SQTIHQWPATLVQPVGSPLSLECTVEGTSNPNLYWYRQAAGRGLQLLFYSVGIGQISSEVPQNLSASRPQDRQFILSSKKLLLSDSGFYLCAWSGEGWYTGELFFGEGSRLTVL.

This clone was seen only a few times. The chain recombines TRBV18 with TRBJ2-7; perhaps TRBD2 as D (7 bases). Trimming pared 8 bases from V and 5 bases from J, leaving 19 bases between. The CDR3 sequence is 14 residues long. CDR1 is KGHSH and CDR2 is LQKENI in the germline V gene. CDR3 sequence reads: CASLRGAISDEQYF. CDR3 DNA: TGTGCCAGCCTACGGGGGGCGATTTCGGACGAGCAGTACTTC.

This clone has more than one count but fewer than ten. The chain employs TRBV29-1 and TRBJ1-1; D remains unclear. Trimming stripped 1 base from V and 2 bases from J, with 11 bases between. The germline V gene has CDR1 SQVTM and CDR2 ANQGSEA. The CDR3 spans 14 residues. The DNA of the CDR3 is TGCAGCGTTGAAGGAGGGAACCTTAACACTGAAGCTTTCTTT. It is translated as CSVEGGNLNTEAFF.

This clone was observed many times. This chain connects TRBV30 to TRBJ2-5; D not certain. Germline V CDR1 and CDR2: GTSNPN, SVGIG (reference sequence). Trimming stripped 4 bases from V and 5 bases from J, with 11 bases between. This CDR3 spans 12 amino acids. CDR3 amino acids: CAWIVAHETQYF. CDR3 nucleotides: TGTGCCTGGATCGTGGCCCACGAGACCCAGTACTTC.

The chain is built from TRBV28 and TRBJ1-4; 7 bases line up with TRBD1. Germline CDR1 reads MDHEN; CDR2 reads SYDVKM. V lost 8 bases, J lost 5 bases, and 8 bases stayed unmatched. The CDR3 sequence is 14 residues long. The CDR3 DNA sequence: TGTGCCAGCGGGGTAGGGGGCCGGAATGAAAAACTGTTTTTT. Translating gives CASGVGGRNEKLFF.

This clone has just a few counts. This rearrangement joins TRBV4-2 to TRBJ2-1, with TRBD2 identical over 11 bases. Trimming at V came to 4 bases and at J to 2 bases, leaving 4 bases not matched to a gene. CDR1 and CDR2 (germline): LGHNA, YNFKEQ. The CDR3 extends over 16 amino acids. CDR3 DNA sequence: TGTGCCAGCAGCCGGCTACTAGCGGGAGCCTACAATGAGCAGTTCTTC. Its translation is CASSRLLAGAYNEQFF.

CDR3 in amino acids: CASSYITLQGSGGYTF. The CDR3 coding sequence is TGTGCCAGCAGCTACATCACCCTTCAGGGTAGTGGTGGCTACACCTTC. The V and J genes are TRBV7-9 and TRBJ1-2; maybe TRBD1 (5 bases). Germline CDR1 reads SEHNR; CDR2 reads FQNEAQ (reference sequence). V shed 4 bases and J shed 7 bases, with 22 bases lying between them. This CDR3 is 16 amino acids long.

This rearrangement joins TRBV6-1 to TRBJ1-5, with TRBD1 matching 7 bases. CDR1 and CDR2 from the germline V gene are MNHNS and SASEGT. Trimming removed 6 bases from V and 6 bases from J; junction bases left unmatched: 11. The CDR3 covers 15 residues. The CDR3 is CASSHGTAVGQPQHF. The CDR3 nucleotides are TGTGCCAGCAGCCATGGGACAGCGGTGGGTCAGCCCCAGCATTTT.

This sequence joins TRBV11-1 and TRBJ2-1; 10 bases map to TRBD2. The CDR3 has 15 amino acids. V shed 6 bases, J shed 2 bases, and the junction held 4 bases outside the gene matches. CDR1 and CDR2 from the germline V gene are SGHAT and FQDESV (reference sequence). As DNA, the CDR3 is TGTGCCAGCAGGCCTAGCGGGGGCCCCTACAATGAGCAGTTCTTC. Its protein is CASRPSGGPYNEQFF.